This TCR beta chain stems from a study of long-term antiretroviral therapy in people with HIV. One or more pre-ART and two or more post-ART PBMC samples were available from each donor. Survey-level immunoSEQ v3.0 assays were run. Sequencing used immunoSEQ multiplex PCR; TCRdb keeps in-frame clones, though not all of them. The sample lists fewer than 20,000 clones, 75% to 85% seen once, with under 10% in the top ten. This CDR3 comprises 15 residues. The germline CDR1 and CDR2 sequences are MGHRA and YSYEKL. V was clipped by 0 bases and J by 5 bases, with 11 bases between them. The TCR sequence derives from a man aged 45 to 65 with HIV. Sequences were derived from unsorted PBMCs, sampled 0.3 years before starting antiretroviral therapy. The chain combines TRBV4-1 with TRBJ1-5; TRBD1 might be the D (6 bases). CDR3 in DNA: TGCGCCAGCAGCCAAGATTTGGCAGGGGATCAGCCCCAGCATTTT. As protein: CASSQDLAGDQPQHF.